The source of this T cell receptor (beta chain) is a study of blood T cell repertoires in COVID-19. For the study at large: The samples span acute and convalescent COVID-19 from the United States, Italy and Spain. Nucleic acid was either cDNA or gDNA, and it came from T cells, B-cell-depleted T cells, or PBMCs.

V dropped 0 bases and J dropped 0 bases, with 9 bases sitting between them. Germline CDR1 reads SGHRS; CDR2 reads YFSETQ. The CDR3 has 15 amino acids. Authors' data handling: It was from reference gene primer amplification that nucleated cell counts were estimated. Repertoires were generated with immunoSEQ multiplex PCR, while TCRdb's copy carries only in-frame clones and drops some. From that table come the V and J calls and clone size; the DNA was used to work out D and trimming. The table includes some 240,000 clones, approximately 89% detected once. The chain combines TRBV5-1 with TRBJ1-1; perhaps TRBD1 as D (5 bases). This receptor was obtained from a woman aged 40 to 50 who had recovered from COVID-19. Material: peripheral blood. CDR3 in DNA: TGCGCCAGCAGCTTGGCGGGGGAGGTGAACACTGAAGCTTTCTTT. Protein sequence: CASSLAGEVNTEAFF. The variable domain in full, completed from reference TRBV5-1 and TRBJ1-1, reads KAGVTQTPRYLIKTRGQQVTLSCSPISGHRSVSWYQQTPGQGLQFLFEYFSETQRNKGNFPGRFSGRQFSNSRSEMNVSTLELGDSALYLCASSLAGEVNTEAFFGQGTRLTVV.